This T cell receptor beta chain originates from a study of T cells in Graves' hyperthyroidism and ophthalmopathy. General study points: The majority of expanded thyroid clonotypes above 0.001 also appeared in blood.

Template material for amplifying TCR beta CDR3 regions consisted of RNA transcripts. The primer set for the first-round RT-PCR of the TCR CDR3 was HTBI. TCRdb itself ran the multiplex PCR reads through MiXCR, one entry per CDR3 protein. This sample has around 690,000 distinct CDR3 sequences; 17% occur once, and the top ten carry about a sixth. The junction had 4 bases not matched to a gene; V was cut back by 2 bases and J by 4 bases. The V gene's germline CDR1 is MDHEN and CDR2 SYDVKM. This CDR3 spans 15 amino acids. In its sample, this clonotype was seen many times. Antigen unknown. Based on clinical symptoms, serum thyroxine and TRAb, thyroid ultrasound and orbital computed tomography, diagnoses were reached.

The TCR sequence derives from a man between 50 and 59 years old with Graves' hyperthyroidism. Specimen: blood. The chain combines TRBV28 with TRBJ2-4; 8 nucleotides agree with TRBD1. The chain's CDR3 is CASSLAGGKKNIQYF. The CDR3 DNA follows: TGTGCCAGCAGTTTAGCAGGGGGCAAGAAAAACATTCAGTACTTC. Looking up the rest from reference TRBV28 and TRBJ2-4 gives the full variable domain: DVKVTQSSRYLVKRTGEKVFLECVQDMDHENMFWYRQDPGLGLRLIYFSYDVKMKEKGDIPEGYSVSREKKERFSLILESASTNQTSMYLCASSLAGGKKNIQYFGAGTRLSVL.